This T cell receptor (beta chain) was retrieved from a study of cytomegalovirus exposure and HLA in healthy donors. Findings of the study overall: Researchers reported in a later analysis that common viral pathogens appeared linked to several top clusters. With further analysis later on, most CMV-associated TCR beta chains appeared HLA-restricted.

The study ran its PCR with 60 Vbeta and 13 Jbeta primers. Repertoires were generated with immunoSEQ multiplex PCR, while TCRdb's copy carries only in-frame clones and drops some. This sample contains more than 110,000 clones. The germline V gene encodes CDR1 SGHDT and CDR2 YYEEEE. CDR3 length: 14 residues. Trimming took 3 bases from V and 8 from J; bases not matched to a gene: 7. On this clone itself: Antigen: not known.

This sequence was found in a man aged 35 to 55 in good health and CMV-seronegative. The gene calls are TRBV5-6 and TRBJ2-1; 8 bases are shared with TRBD1. The material sequenced was PBMCs. The CDR3 loop is CASSSGTGGYEQFF. CDR3 sequence (DNA): TGTGCCAGCAGCTCCGGGACAGGCGGCTATGAGCAGTTCTTC.